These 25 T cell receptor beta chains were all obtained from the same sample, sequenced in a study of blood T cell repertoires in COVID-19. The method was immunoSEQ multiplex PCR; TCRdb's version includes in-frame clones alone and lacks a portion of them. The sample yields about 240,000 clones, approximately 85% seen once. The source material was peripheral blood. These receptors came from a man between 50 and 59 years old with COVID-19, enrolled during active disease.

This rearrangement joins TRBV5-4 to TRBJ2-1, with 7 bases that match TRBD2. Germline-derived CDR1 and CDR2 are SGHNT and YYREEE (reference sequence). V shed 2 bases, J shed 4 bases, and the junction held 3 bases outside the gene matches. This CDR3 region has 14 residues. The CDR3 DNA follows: TGTGCCAGCAGCTTTGGGGGGGTATACAATGAGCAGTTCTTC. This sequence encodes CASSFGGVYNEQFF. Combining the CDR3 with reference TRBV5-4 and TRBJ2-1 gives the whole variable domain ETGVTQSPTHLIKTRGQQVTLRCSSQSGHNTVSWYQQALGQGPQFIFQYYREEENGRGNFPPRFSGLQFPNYSSELNVNALELDDSALYLCASSFGGVYNEQFFGPGTRLTVL.

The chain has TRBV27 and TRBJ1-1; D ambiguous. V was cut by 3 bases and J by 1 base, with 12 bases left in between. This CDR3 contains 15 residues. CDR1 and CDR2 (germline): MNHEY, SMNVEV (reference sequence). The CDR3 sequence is CASSFLGARNTEAFF. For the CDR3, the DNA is TGTGCCAGCAGTTTTCTGGGAGCCAGGAACACTGAAGCTTTCTTT.

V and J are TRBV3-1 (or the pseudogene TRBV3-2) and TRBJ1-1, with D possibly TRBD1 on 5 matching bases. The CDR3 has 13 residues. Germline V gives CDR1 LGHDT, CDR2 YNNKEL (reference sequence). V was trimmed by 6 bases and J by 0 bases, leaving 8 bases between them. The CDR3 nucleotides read TGTGCCAGCAGGACAGAGCTGAACACTGAAGCTTTCTTT. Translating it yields CASRTELNTEAFF.

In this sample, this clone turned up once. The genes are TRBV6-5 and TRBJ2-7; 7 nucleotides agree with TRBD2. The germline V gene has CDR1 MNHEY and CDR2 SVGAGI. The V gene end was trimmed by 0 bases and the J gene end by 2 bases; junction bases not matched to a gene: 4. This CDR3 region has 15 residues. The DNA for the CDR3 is TGTGCCAGCAGTTACTCAAGGGAGGGGACCTACGAGCAGTACTTC. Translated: CASSYSREGTYEQYF.

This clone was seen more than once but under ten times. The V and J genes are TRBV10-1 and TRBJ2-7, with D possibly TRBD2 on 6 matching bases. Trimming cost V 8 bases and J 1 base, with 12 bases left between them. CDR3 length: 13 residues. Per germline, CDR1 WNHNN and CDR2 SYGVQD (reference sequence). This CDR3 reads CASGGTSSYEQYF. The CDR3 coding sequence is TGCGCCAGCGGGGGGACTTCGTCCTACGAGCAGTACTTC.

CDR3 sequence: CASSLEGGTGELFF. The CDR3, as DNA: TGTGCCAGCAGCTTAGAAGGGGGCACCGGGGAGCTGTTTTTT. This chain uses TRBV7-9 with TRBJ2-2, with TRBD1 as a possible D gene (6 bases). There are 14 residues in the CDR3. The germline V gene has CDR1 SEHNR and CDR2 FQNEAQ (reference sequence). Deletions cut 1 base from V and 4 bases from J, with 7 bases between.

The CDR3 loop reads CASRGGLGYNEQFF. CDR3 coding DNA: TGTGCCAGCAGGGGTGGACTAGGTTACAATGAGCAGTTCTTC. The chain links TRBV2 to TRBJ2-1; 7 positions agree with TRBD2. The ends lost 6 bases at V and 4 bases at J; junction bases unmatched: 6. The length of the CDR3 is 14 residues. CDR1 and CDR2 from the germline V gene are SNHLY and FYNNEI.

CDR3 bases: TGTGCCACCAGCAGAGATCAGGCACCCCGGGGATCACCCCTCCACTTT. Protein sequence: CATSRDQAPRGSPLHF. The V gene is TRBV15, the J gene TRBJ1-6; D gene unclear. Deletions cut 0 bases from V and 10 bases from J, with 16 bases between. CDR1 and CDR2 (germline): LNHNV, YYDKDF (reference sequence). The CDR3 loop spans 16 amino acids. Looking up the rest from reference TRBV15 and TRBJ1-6 gives the full variable domain: DAMVIQNPRYQVTQFGKPVTLSCSQTLNHNVMYWYQQKSSQAPKLLFHYYDKDFNNEADTPDNFQSRRPNTSFCFLDIRSPGLGDTAMYLCATSRDQAPRGSPLHFGNGTRLTVT.

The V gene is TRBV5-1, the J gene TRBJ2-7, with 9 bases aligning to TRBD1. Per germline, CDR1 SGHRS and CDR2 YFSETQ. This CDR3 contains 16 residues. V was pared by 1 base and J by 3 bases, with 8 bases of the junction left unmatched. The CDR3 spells CASSLSTGGLIYEQYF. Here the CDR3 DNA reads TGCGCCAGCAGCTTGTCCACAGGGGGCTTAATCTACGAGCAGTACTTC. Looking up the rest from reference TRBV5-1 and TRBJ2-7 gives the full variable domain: KAGVTQTPRYLIKTRGQQVTLSCSPISGHRSVSWYQQTPGQGLQFLFEYFSETQRNKGNFPGRFSGRQFSNSRSEMNVSTLELGDSALYLCASSLSTGGLIYEQYFGPGTRLTVT.

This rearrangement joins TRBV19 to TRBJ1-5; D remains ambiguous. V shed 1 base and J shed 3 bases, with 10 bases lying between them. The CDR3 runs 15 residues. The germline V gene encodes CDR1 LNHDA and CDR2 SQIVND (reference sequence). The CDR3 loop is CASSIVSGNNQPQHF. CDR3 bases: TGTGCCAGTAGTATAGTTTCGGGGAACAATCAGCCCCAGCATTTT. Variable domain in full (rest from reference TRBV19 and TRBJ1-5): DGGITQSPKYLFRKEGQNVTLSCEQNLNHDAMYWYRQDPGQGLRLIYYSQIVNDFQKGDIAEGYSVSREKKESFPLTVTSAQKNPTAFYLCASSIVSGNNQPQHFGDGTRLSIL.

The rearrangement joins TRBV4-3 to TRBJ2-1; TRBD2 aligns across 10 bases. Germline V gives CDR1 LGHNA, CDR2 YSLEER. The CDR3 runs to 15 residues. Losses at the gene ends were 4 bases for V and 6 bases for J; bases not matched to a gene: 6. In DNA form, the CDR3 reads TGCGCCAGCAGCCCACTACAGCGGGGGGGCAATGAGCAGTTCTTC. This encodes CASSPLQRGGNEQFF.

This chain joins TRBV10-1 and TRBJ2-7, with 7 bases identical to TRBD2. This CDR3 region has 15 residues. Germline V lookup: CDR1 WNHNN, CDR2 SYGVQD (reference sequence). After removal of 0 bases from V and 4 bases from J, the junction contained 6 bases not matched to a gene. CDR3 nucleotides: TGCGCCAGCAGTGAGTCGGGGGGGGATTGGTACGAGCAGTACTTC. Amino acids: CASSESGGDWYEQYF.

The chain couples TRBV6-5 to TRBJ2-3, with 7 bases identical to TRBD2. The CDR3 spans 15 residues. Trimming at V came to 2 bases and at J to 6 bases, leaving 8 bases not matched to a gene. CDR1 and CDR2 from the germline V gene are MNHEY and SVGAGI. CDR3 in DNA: TGTGCCAGCAGTTACGGAACGGGGCGGGGGGATACGCAGTATTTT. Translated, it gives CASSYGTGRGDTQYF.

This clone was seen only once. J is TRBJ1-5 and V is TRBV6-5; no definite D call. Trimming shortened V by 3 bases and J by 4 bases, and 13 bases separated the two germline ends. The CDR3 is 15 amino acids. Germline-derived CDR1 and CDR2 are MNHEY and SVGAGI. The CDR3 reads CASSYSSAGNQPQHF. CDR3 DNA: TGTGCCAGCAGTTATTCGTCGGCGGGTAATCAGCCCCAGCATTTT.

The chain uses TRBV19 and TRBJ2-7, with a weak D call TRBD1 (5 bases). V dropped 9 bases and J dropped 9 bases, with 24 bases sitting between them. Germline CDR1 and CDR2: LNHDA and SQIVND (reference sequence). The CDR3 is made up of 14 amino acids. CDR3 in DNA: TGTGCCAGACCCCCAGAGACAGATGGATTGTGGCAGTACTTC. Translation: CARPPETDGLWQYF.

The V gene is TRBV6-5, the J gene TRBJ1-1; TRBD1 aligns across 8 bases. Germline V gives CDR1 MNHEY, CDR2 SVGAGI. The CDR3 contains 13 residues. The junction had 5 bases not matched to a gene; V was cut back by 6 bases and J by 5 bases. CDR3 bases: TGTGCCAGCAGGAGGACAGGGATTACTGAAGCTTTCTTT. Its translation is CASRRTGITEAFF.

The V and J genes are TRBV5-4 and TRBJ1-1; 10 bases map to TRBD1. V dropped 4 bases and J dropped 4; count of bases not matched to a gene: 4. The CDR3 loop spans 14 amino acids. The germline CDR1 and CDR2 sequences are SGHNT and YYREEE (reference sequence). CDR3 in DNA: TGTGCCAGCAGCCTCTGGACAGGGGGCACTGAAGCTTTCTTT. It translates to CASSLWTGGTEAFF.

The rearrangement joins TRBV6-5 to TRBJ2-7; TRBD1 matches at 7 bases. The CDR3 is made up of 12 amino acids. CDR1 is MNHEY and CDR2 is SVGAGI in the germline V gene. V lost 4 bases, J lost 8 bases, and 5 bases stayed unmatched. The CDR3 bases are TGTGCCAGCAGTTCGGCAGGGGGTAAGCAGTACTTC. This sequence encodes CASSSAGGKQYF.

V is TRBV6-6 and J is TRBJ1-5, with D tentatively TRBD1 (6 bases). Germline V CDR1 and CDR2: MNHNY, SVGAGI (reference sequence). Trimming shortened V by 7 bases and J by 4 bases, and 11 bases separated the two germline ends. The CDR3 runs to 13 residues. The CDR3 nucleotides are TGTGCCAGCATTCAGGGGTGGAATCAGCCCCAGCATTTT. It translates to CASIQGWNQPQHF.

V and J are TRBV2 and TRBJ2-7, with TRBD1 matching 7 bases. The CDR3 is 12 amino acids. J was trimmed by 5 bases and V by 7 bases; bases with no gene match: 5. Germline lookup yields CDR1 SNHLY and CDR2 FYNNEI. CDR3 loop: CASNWDRNEQYF. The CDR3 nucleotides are TGTGCCAGCAATTGGGACAGAAACGAGCAGTACTTC.

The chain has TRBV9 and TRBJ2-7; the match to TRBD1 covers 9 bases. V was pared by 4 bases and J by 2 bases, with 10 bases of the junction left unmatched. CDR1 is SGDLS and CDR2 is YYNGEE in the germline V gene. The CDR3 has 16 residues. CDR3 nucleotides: TGTGCCAGCAGCCCTGCGGCCGGGACAGGGCCCTACGAGCAGTACTTC. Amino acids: CASSPAAGTGPYEQYF.

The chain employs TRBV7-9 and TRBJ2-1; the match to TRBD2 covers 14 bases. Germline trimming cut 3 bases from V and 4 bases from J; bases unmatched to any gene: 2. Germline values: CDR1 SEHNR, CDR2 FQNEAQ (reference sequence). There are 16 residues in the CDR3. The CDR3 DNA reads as TGTGCCAGCAGCTTTAGACTAGCGGGGGGGTACAATGAGCAGTTCTTC. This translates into CASSFRLAGGYNEQFF.

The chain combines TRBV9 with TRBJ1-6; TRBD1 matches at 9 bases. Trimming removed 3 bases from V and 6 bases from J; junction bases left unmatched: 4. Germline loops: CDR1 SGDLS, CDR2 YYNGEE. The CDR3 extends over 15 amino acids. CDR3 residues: CASSASGQGNSPLHF. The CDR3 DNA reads TGTGCCAGCAGCGCCTCGGGACAGGGTAATTCACCCCTCCACTTT.

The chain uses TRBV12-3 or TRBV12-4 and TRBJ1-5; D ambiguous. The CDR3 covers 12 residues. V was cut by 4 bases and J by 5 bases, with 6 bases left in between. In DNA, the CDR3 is TGTGCCAGCAGTTCGGCGGATCAGCCCCAGCATTTT. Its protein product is CASSSADQPQHF.

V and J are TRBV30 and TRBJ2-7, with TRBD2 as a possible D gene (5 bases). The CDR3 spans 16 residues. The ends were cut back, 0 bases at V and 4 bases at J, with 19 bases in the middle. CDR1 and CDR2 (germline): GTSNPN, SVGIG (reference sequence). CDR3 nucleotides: TGTGCCTGGAGTGTAGTTTCCCTAGGAGGTAGTTACGAGCAGTACTTC. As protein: CAWSVVSLGGSYEQYF.